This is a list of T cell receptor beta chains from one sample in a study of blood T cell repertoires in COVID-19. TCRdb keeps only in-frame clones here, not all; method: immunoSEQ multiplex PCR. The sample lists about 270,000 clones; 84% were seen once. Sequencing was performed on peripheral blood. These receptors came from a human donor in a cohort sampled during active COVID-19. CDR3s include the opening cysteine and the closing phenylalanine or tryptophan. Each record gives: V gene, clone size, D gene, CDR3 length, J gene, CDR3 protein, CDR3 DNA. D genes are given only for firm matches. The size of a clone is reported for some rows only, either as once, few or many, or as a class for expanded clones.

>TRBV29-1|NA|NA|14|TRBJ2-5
CSVESGRGGKTQYF
TGCAGCGTTGAAAGCGGAAGGGGCGGGAAGACCCAGTACTTC
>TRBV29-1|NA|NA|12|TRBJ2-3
CSVDRDTDTQYF
TGCAGCGTTGATCGGGACACAGATACGCAGTATTTT
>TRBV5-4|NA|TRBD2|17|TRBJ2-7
CASSTPGLAEETYEQYF
TGTGCCAGCAGCACTCCGGGACTAGCGGAAGAAACCTACGAGCAGTACTTC
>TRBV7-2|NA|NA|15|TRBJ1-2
CASSFERAIGGGYTF
TGTGCCAGCAGCTTCGAAAGGGCAATCGGAGGCGGCTACACCTTC
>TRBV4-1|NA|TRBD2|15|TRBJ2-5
CASSRPTSGVETQYF
TGCGCCAGCAGCCGACCGACTAGCGGTGTAGAGACCCAGTACTTC
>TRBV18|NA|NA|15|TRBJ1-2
CASSRPIGGLYGYTF
TGTGCCAGCTCACGGCCAATAGGGGGTCTCTATGGCTACACCTTC
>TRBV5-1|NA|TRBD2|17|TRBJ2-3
CASRSGTSGRRTDTQYF
TGCGCCAGCAGATCCGGGACTAGCGGGAGGCGTACAGATACGCAGTATTTT
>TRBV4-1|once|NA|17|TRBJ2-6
CASSHGSAFSGANVLTF
TGCGCCAGCAGCCATGGCAGCGCGTTCTCTGGGGCCAACGTCCTGACTTTC
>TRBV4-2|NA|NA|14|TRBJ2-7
CASSPGRSTYEQYF
TGTGCCAGCAGCCCGGGGAGATCAACCTACGAGCAGTACTTC
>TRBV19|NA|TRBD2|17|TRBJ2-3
CASSMRGAGVAADTQYF
TGTGCCAGTAGCATGAGAGGGGCGGGAGTAGCGGCAGATACGCAGTATTTT
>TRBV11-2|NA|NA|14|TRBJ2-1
CASSSLDIYNEQFF
TGTGCCAGCAGCTCCCTGGACATTTACAATGAGCAGTTCTTC
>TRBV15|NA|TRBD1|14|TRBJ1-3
CATSSRDRRNTIYF
TGTGCCACCAGCAGTCGGGACAGACGAAACACCATATATTTT
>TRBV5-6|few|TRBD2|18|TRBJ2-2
CASSLQGLAGGGTGELFF
TGTGCCAGCAGCTTACAAGGACTAGCGGGAGGAGGCACCGGGGAGCTGTTTTTT
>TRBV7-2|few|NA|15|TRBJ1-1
CASSLDRGVNTEAFF
TGTGCCAGCAGCTTAGATCGGGGGGTGAACACTGAAGCTTTCTTT
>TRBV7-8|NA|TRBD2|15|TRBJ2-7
CASSLAGAGGYEQYF
TGTGCCAGCAGCTTAGCGGGAGCGGGGGGGTACGAGCAGTACTTC